One and the same sample provided the 5 T cell receptor beta chains below, sequenced in a study of T-cell reconstitution after alpha-beta-depleted transplantation in children. For TCRbeta, the library was prepared with unique molecular identifiers. TCRdb ran MiXCR on the PCR reads and lists one entry per CDR3 protein. The data show 450,000 to 600,000 distinct CDR3 sequences, 10% to 15% seen once. Sequencing was performed on PBMCs, mostly from graft donor cells, taken 360 days after TCRalphabeta/CD19-depleted stem cell transplant. These receptors came from a male patient aged 10 to 17 who had a stem cell transplant for acute myeloid leukemia, so the T cells may come from the graft donor.

This clonotype has ten or more counts. The V and J genes are TRBV7-8 and TRBJ2-5; 8 bases are a match to TRBD2. J gave up 1 base and V 5 bases, and 9 bases lay outside the gene matches. This CDR3 is 16 amino acids long. The germline CDR1 and CDR2 sequences are SGHVS and FQNEAQ. For the CDR3, the DNA is TGTGCCAGCAGCGCCCCTAGCGGGTTATTCCAAGAGACCCAGTACTTC. Protein product: CASSAPSGLFQETQYF.

In this sample, this clonotype turned up a few times. The rearrangement uses TRBV28 and TRBJ1-1; D remains unclear. CDR1 and CDR2 from the germline V gene are MDHEN and SYDVKM. Trimming left V 4 bases short and J 3 bases short, with 21 bases between. The CDR3 totals 17 residues. The CDR3 here is CASSSPIPAPGYTEAFF. The CDR3 DNA sequence: TGTGCCAGCAGTTCACCAATCCCGGCACCAGGTTACACTGAAGCTTTCTTT.

This clonotype was counted ten times or more. V and J are TRBV6-2 or TRBV6-3 and TRBJ2-2, with D possibly TRBD1 on 5 matching bases. The germline V gene has CDR1 MNHEY and CDR2 SVGEGT. CDR3 length: 17 residues. Trimming took 6 bases from V and 4 from J, leaving 21 bases between them. CDR3 sequence (DNA): TGTGCCAGCAGAACTCCTGGGCCAGGGATGGGCACCGGGGAGCTGTTTTTT. Translating gives CASRTPGPGMGTGELFF.

In its sample, this clonotype was seen many times. J is TRBJ2-1 and V is TRBV28; 9 nucleotides line up with TRBD1. Germline V gene data show CDR1 as MDHEN and CDR2 as SYDVKM. With V trimmed by 4 bases and J by 8 bases, 9 bases remained unmatched. CDR3 length equals 15 residues. In nucleotides, the CDR3 is TGTGCCAGCAGTTCGTCGGGACAGGGTGTAGATGAGCAGTTCTTC. Translation gives CASSSSGQGVDEQFF.

This clonotype was seen a few times. V usage is TRBV20-1 and J usage is TRBJ2-5; weak D call: TRBD2 (7 bases). The V gene's germline CDR1 is DFQATT and CDR2 SNEGSKA (reference sequence). V gave up 5 bases and J gave up 4 bases, with 17 bases separating them. This CDR3 is built from 14 residues. CDR3 in DNA: TGCAGTGCTGGGGGGGTTCCAGGGGCAGAGACCCAGTACTTC. Translation: CSAGGVPGAETQYF.